The sequence of this TCR beta chain was determined in a study of OX40 agonist ivuxolimab in advanced cancers. Profiled with immunoSEQ multiplex PCR; TCRdb holds only in-frame clones, not every one. Of some 110,000 clones in the sample, around 93% were seen once. Germline V gene lookup returns CDR1 SQVTM and CDR2 ANQGSEA. Unmatched junction bases numbered 13, after V lost 6 bases and J lost 8 bases. The CDR3 is 14 residues long. The sequence derives from an adult with an advanced solid tumor such as melanoma, head and neck, liver or kidney cancer. The source was CD4+ or CD8+ T cells sorted from blood, collected in a trial of the OX40 agonist ivuxolimab. The V and J genes are TRBV29-1 and TRBJ2-1; TRBD2 matches at 7 bases. The CDR3 here is CSVDPGRGRDEQFF. CDR3 coding DNA: TGCAGCGTGGACCCTGGACGAGGGAGGGATGAGCAGTTCTTC.